These 23 T cell receptor beta chains share one sample of origin, sequenced in a study of cytomegalovirus exposure and HLA in healthy donors. In the PCR, 60 Vbeta and 13 Jbeta primers were used. TCRdb's table, derived via immunoSEQ multiplex PCR, lists solely in-frame clones and lacks some. The repertoire has under 250,000 clones, roughly 85% of them found once; the top ten carry 0.24%. The sample was PBMCs. These receptors were obtained from a girl aged 2 to 10 in good health and CMV-seronegative.

This chain uses TRBV9 with TRBJ1-3; D is perhaps TRBD1 (5 bases). CDR3 length: 14 residues. V was shortened by 8 bases and J by 0 bases, with 12 bases between the two germline ends. Looked up from germline, CDR1 is SGDLS and CDR2 is YYNGEE. CDR3 DNA: TGTGCCAGTAGGGGCTCGAGCTCTGGAAACACCATATATTTT. This codes for CASRGSSSGNTIYF.

The rearrangement uses TRBV6-6 and TRBJ2-1, with TRBD1 matching 9 bases. The CDR3 consists of 16 residues. Germline loops: CDR1 MNHNY, CDR2 SVGAGI (reference sequence). The V and J ends lost 5 bases and 7 bases, in that order; junction bases with no gene match: 12. The CDR3 sequence is CASSGPRDRVTNEQFF. The DNA of the CDR3 is TGTGCCAGCAGTGGCCCCCGGGACAGGGTAACGAATGAGCAGTTCTTC.

The chain recombines TRBV5-1 with TRBJ2-1, with TRBD2 matching over 7 bases. The J segment lost 4 bases and the V segment lost 0 bases, leaving 4 bases of the junction unmatched. In germline, CDR1 is SGHRS, CDR2 YFSETQ. The CDR3 extends over 15 amino acids. CDR3 DNA: TGCGCCAGCAGCTTGGCGCTAGCGGATTACAATGAGCAGTTCTTC. This translates into CASSLALADYNEQFF.

The CDR3 here is CASSLDVRRAGDTQYF. The CDR3 DNA sequence: TGTGCCAGCAGCTTAGATGTGCGGAGGGCCGGAGATACGCAGTATTTT. The rearrangement joins TRBV7-8 to TRBJ2-3; the D gene is possibly TRBD2 (6 bases). CDR1 and CDR2 from the germline V gene are SGHVS and FQNEAQ. V was trimmed by 1 base and J by 5 bases, leaving 16 bases between them. This CDR3 contains 16 residues.

V gene TRBV5-4 combines with J gene TRBJ2-1, with 12 bases matching TRBD2. The CDR3 is made up of 15 amino acids. V lost 0 bases and J lost 7; bases outside the gene matches: 2. Germline CDR1 SGHNT, CDR2 YYREEE (reference sequence). The CDR3 DNA sequence: TGTGCCAGCAGCTTGGGACTAGCGGGAGTTAATGAGCAGTTCTTC. Amino acids: CASSLGLAGVNEQFF.

This chain's CDR3 is CASSQAGATGELFF. The DNA for the CDR3 is TGTGCCAGCAGCCAAGCGGGTGCCACCGGGGAGCTGTTTTTT. The rearrangement uses TRBV14 and TRBJ2-2; D gene uncertain. The germline V gene encodes CDR1 SGHDN and CDR2 FVKESK. V shed 1 base and J shed 4 bases, with 7 bases lying between them. The length of the CDR3 is 14 residues.

V is TRBV9 and J is TRBJ2-5; 7 bases are a match to TRBD2. Germline V gives CDR1 SGDLS, CDR2 YYNGEE. The CDR3 runs to 14 residues. Trimming cost V 4 bases and J 1 base; bases outside gene matches: 4. The CDR3 DNA reads as TGTGCCAGCAGCCCCACGGGGGGCCAAGAGACCCAGTACTTC. Its translation: CASSPTGGQETQYF.

This clone has a handful of counts. The CDR3, as DNA: TGTGCCAGTAGTATGTCTGGTAGCGGGAGCGATACGCAGTATTTT. Translation: CASSMSGSGSDTQYF. V is TRBV19 and J is TRBJ2-3; TRBD2 matches 9 bases. Germline CDR1 LNHDA, CDR2 SQIVND (reference sequence). V was clipped by 3 bases and J by 6 bases; unmatched bases: 7. This CDR3 is 15 amino acids long.

The CDR3 nucleotides are TGTGCCAGCAGCGTCACCCAGACAGGGGGCAGGTTTGGCTACACCTTC. It specifies CASSVTQTGGRFGYTF. V is TRBV9 and J is TRBJ1-2, with 10 bases aligning to TRBD1. Per the germline V gene, CDR1 is SGDLS and CDR2 is YYNGEE. The CDR3 is 16 residues long. J gave up 7 bases and V 2 bases, and 11 bases lay outside the gene matches.

The V gene is TRBV5-4, the J gene TRBJ2-7; 10 nucleotides align to TRBD1. The CDR3 sequence is 16 residues long. Trimming at V came to 3 bases and at J to 0 bases, leaving 6 bases not matched to a gene. Germline V gene sequence: CDR1 SGHNT, CDR2 YYREEE (reference sequence). CDR3 nucleotide sequence: TGTGCCAGCAGCTCCCTGAGGACAGGGGGCTCCTACGAGCAGTACTTC. Translating gives CASSSLRTGGSYEQYF.

This chain uses TRBV29-1 with TRBJ1-2; D gene ambiguous. Trimming removed 8 bases at V and 7 bases at J, with 20 bases between. Germline V gene lookup returns CDR1 SQVTM and CDR2 ANQGSEA. There are 13 residues in the CDR3. In nucleotides, the CDR3 is TGCAGCTCATCCCCACGAGAGGGCATTGGCTACACCTTC. This codes for CSSSPREGIGYTF.

The CDR3 DNA reads TGTGCCAGCAGCTGGGGGGAGACAGATACGCAGTATTTT. Translation gives CASSWGETDTQYF. The chain carries TRBV5-4 and TRBJ2-3; possible D gene TRBD2, 6 bases. CDR1 and CDR2 from the germline V gene are SGHNT and YYREEE (reference sequence). The V and J ends lost 3 bases and 3 bases respectively, with 8 bases between them. This CDR3 has 13 amino acids. Together with reference TRBV5-4 and TRBJ2-3, the CDR3 gives the full variable domain: ETGVTQSPTHLIKTRGQQVTLRCSSQSGHNTVSWYQQALGQGPQFIFQYYREEENGRGNFPPRFSGLQFPNYSSELNVNALELDDSALYLCASSWGETDTQYFGPGTRLTVL.

The chain is built from TRBV7-6 and TRBJ2-5; D unclear. From germline, CDR1 is SGHVS and CDR2 FNYEAQ. V shed 4 bases and J shed 5 bases, with 8 bases lying between them. The CDR3 has 12 residues. DNA for the CDR3: TGTGCCAGCAGCTCCTTTGAGGAGACCCAGTACTTC. Translation gives CASSSFEETQYF.

The rearrangement links TRBV6-1 to TRBJ2-3; 9 bases line up with TRBD2. J gave up 2 bases and V 4 bases, and 4 bases lay outside the gene matches. Germline V CDR1 and CDR2: MNHNS, SASEGT. This CDR3 spans 15 amino acids. The CDR3 DNA sequence: TGTGCCAGCAGTGCGCGGGAGGGCCTCACAGATACGCAGTATTTT. It is translated as CASSAREGLTDTQYF.

The sample holds a few counts of this clone. The rearrangement links TRBV7-9 to TRBJ1-4; 11 positions agree with TRBD1. The CDR3 covers 16 residues. Trimming cost V 1 base and J 3 bases; bases outside gene matches: 1. The germline V gene has CDR1 SEHNR and CDR2 FQNEAQ (reference sequence). CDR3 nucleotide sequence: TGTGCCAGCAGCTTAGGGACAGGGGGCGCTAATGAAAAACTGTTTTTT. It translates to CASSLGTGGANEKLFF. Full variable domain (outside the CDR3, taken from reference TRBV7-9 and TRBJ1-4): DTGVSQNPRHKITKRGQNVTFRCDPISEHNRLYWYRQTLGQGPEFLTYFQNEAQLEKSRLLSDRFSAERPKGSFSTLEIQRTEQGDSAMYLCASSLGTGGANEKLFFGSGTQLSVL.

This chain links TRBV6-5 with TRBJ2-2, with 9 bases aligning to TRBD2. Germline V gives CDR1 MNHEY, CDR2 SVGAGI. This CDR3 has 13 amino acids. CDR3 protein: CGSGSSNTGELFF. In DNA, the CDR3 is TGTGGTAGCGGGAGCTCGAACACCGGGGAGCTGTTTTTT.

The chain couples TRBV4-1 to TRBJ1-2; D is uncertain. CDR1 is MGHRA and CDR2 is YSYEKL in the germline V gene. V shed 1 base and J shed 2 bases, with 11 bases lying between them. The CDR3 is 15 residues long. CDR3 nucleotides: TGCGCCAGCAGCCAAGCTTGGGCAGAGAACTATGGCTACACCTTC. It is translated as CASSQAWAENYGYTF.

This chain connects TRBV4-2 to TRBJ2-1, with 8 bases matching TRBD2. CDR3 length: 17 amino acids. J was trimmed by 4 bases and V by 3 bases; bases with no gene match: 11. Germline V gene sequence: CDR1 LGHNA, CDR2 YNFKEQ. The CDR3 reads CASSHPPGRGEYNEQFF. The CDR3 region has the DNA TGTGCCAGCAGCCACCCCCCAGGGCGGGGGGAATACAATGAGCAGTTCTTC.

The chain links TRBV6-6 to TRBJ2-2; TRBD1 agrees at 7 bases. Germline CDR1 MNHNY, CDR2 SVGAGI (reference sequence). Trimming removed 2 bases from V and 3 bases from J; junction bases left unmatched: 0. The CDR3 has 14 residues. CDR3 region: CASSYRGHTGELFF. The DNA of the CDR3 is TGTGCCAGCAGTTACAGGGGGCACACCGGGGAGCTGTTTTTT.

There are a few counts of this clone. This chain links TRBV21-1 with TRBJ2-3; TRBD2, the table's D call, was not compared with the DNA. TRBV21-1 is described as a pseudogene. This CDR3 has 14 amino acids. The CDR3 nucleotides are TGTGCCAGCAGCAGGCGGGAGAATCGAGATACGCAGTATTTT. Its translation: CASSRRENRDTQYF.

The chain links TRBV6-5 to TRBJ1-4, with 7 bases fitting TRBD1. This CDR3 contains 13 residues. Germline CDR1 and CDR2: MNHEY and SVGAGI. V was pared by 9 bases and J by 11 bases, with 12 bases of the junction left unmatched. In DNA, the CDR3 is TGTGCCAGTCGAGGCCTCTCGACAGGGAAACTGTTTTTT. It translates to CASRGLSTGKLFF.

This clone was found once. The chain uses TRBV2 and TRBJ1-2; tentatively, D is TRBD1 (5 bases). Germline V gene lookup returns CDR1 SNHLY and CDR2 FYNNEI. CDR3 size: 13 residues. The V end was cut by 8 bases, the J end by 4 bases, with 14 bases between. CDR3: CASQGDVGYGYTF. For the CDR3, the DNA is TGTGCCAGCCAGGGCGATGTGGGCTATGGCTACACCTTC. The whole variable domain, filled in from reference TRBV2 and TRBJ1-2, reads EPEVTQTPSHQVTQMGQEVILRCVPISNHLYFYWYRQILGQKVEFLVSFYNNEISEKSEIFDDQFSVERPDGSNFTLKIRSTKLEDSAMYFCASQGDVGYGYTFGSGTRLTVV.

The chain has TRBV27 and TRBJ2-4; TRBD1 is a possible D gene (5 bases). Germline V gene data show CDR1 as MNHEY and CDR2 as SMNVEV (reference sequence). The CDR3 runs 16 residues. V was cut by 2 bases and J by 0 bases, with 11 bases left in between. The CDR3 loop reads CASSLRGSLAKNIQYF. For the CDR3, the DNA is TGTGCCAGCAGTTTAAGGGGCAGTCTAGCCAAAAACATTCAGTACTTC.